This T cell receptor beta chain was recorded in a study of blood T cell repertoires in COVID-19. As for the study in general: The United States, Italy and Spain provided the acute and convalescent COVID-19 samples.

TCRdb's table, derived via immunoSEQ multiplex PCR, lists solely in-frame clones and lacks some. The table records roughly 570,000 clones, roughly nine tenths of them present only once. V was pared by 0 bases and J by 8 bases, with 10 bases between. This CDR3 is 13 amino acids long. Source material: peripheral blood. The clonotype originates from a woman in her fifties or sixties with COVID-19, enrolled during active disease. The chain recombines TRBV12-3 or TRBV12-4 with TRBJ2-5, with D uncertain. CDR3 nucleotide sequence: TGTGCCAGCAGTTTAGCCCCTAAGAAAACCCAGTACTTC. This translates into CASSLAPKKTQYF.